The 27 T cell receptor beta chains given below trace back to one sample, sequenced in a study of blood T cells in healthy people across ages. Next came a second PCR, run for roughly 6 to 11 cycles, which used a sample-barcoded 5' primer along with a J-beta primer mix. Using its own MiXCR run on the 5' RACE reads, TCRdb lists one record per CDR3 protein. The profile shows hundreds of thousands of distinct CDR3 sequences, roughly a quarter of them singletons. This same sample was also taken into another study, of T cells of mothers and their children.

Sequenced sample: blood. These receptors were collected from a boy between 2 and 15 years old in good health.

The V call is TRBV20-1, the J call TRBJ2-7; D may be TRBD2 (5 bases). Germline CDR1 is DFQATT and CDR2 is SNEGSKA (reference sequence). This CDR3 comprises 15 residues. V was clipped by 3 bases and J by 3 bases, with 18 bases between them. In DNA, the CDR3 is TGCAGTGCTAGCCCCTTTGGGGAGATCCGCTACGAGCAGTACTTC. Encoded protein: CSASPFGEIRYEQYF.

This clonotype occurred a few times. This rearrangement joins TRBV7-3 to TRBJ2-5, with TRBD2 matching 9 bases. The end of the DNA is better explained by TRBJ2-1, so the J call may be wrong. The CDR3 has 15 residues. Germline assignment: CDR1 SGHTA and CDR2 FQGTGA. CDR3 in DNA: TGTGCCAGCAGCTTTCGTAGCGGGGGATACAATGAGCAGTTCTTC. Translation: CASSFRSGGYNEQFF.

The table lists this clonotype with a few counts. This sequence joins TRBV20-1 and TRBJ1-1, with D hard to call. From germline, CDR1 is DFQATT and CDR2 SNEGSKA (reference sequence). The CDR3 totals 12 residues. Trimming took off 6 bases at V and 6 bases at J, with 14 bases between the two ends. The CDR3 coding sequence is TGCAGTGCCACAGAGGAGAGCGCTGAAGCTTTCTTT. Protein sequence: CSATEESAEAFF.

With respect to this clonotype: The junction and the germline gene differ at one end; a read error may be behind it. This chain connects TRBV4-1 to TRBJ2-5, with D maybe TRBD1 (7 bases). The J call may not be correct, given that the DNA end is closer to TRBJ2-1. The CDR3 runs 15 residues. The germline V gene encodes CDR1 MGHRA and CDR2 YSYEKL. CDR3: CASNQGGGRYNEQFF. CDR3 coding DNA: TGCGCCAGCAACCAAGGAGGGGGCCGCTACAATGAGCAGTTCTTC.

A few counts support this clonotype. V is TRBV4-2 and J is TRBJ2-7, with D hard to call. The last part of the DNA fits TRBJ2-5 better; the J call may be wrong. This CDR3 contains 13 residues. Germline-derived CDR1 and CDR2 are LGHNA and YNFKEQ. The CDR3 sequence is CASSQETVETQYF. The CDR3, as DNA: TGTGCCAGCAGCCAAGAGACGGTTGAGACCCAGTACTTC.

This chain connects TRBV6-2 or TRBV6-3 to TRBJ2-1; either TRBD1 or TRBD2 may supply D (5 bases each). The CDR3 is 17 amino acids. V lost 2 bases and J 5 bases, leaving 19 bases between the germline ends. The germline gives CDR1 MNHEY, CDR2 SVGEGT. CDR3 amino acids: CASSYPRIVWGNNEQFF. The DNA of the CDR3 is TGTGCCAGCAGTTACCCTCGTATCGTGTGGGGGAACAATGAGCAGTTCTTC.

This clonotype has a count of ten or more. V usage is TRBV27 and J usage is TRBJ1-1, with D possibly matching TRBD1 (6 bases). The V gene lost 5 bases and the J gene lost 1 base, with 11 bases spanning the gap. CDR3 length: 14 amino acids. Germline CDR1 and CDR2: MNHEY and SMNVEV (reference sequence). The CDR3 region is CASSPPGANTEAFF. DNA of the CDR3: TGTGCCAGCAGTCCACCGGGGGCGAACACTGAAGCTTTCTTT.

This sequence joins TRBV6-2 or TRBV6-3 and TRBJ2-1; D might be TRBD2 (6 bases). Germline-derived CDR1 and CDR2 are MNHEY and SVGEGT. V was clipped by 5 bases and J by 6 bases, with 8 bases between them. The CDR3 loop spans 12 amino acids. CDR3 region: CASSGRGNEQFF. In nucleotides, the CDR3 is TGTGCCAGCAGTGGGCGGGGCAATGAGCAGTTCTTC.

This clonotype was counted only a few times. The chain links TRBV6-2 or TRBV6-3 to TRBJ2-1; D uncertain. The V gene's germline CDR1 is MNHEY and CDR2 SVGEGT. The ends were cut back, 0 bases at V and 7 bases at J, with 19 bases in the middle. This CDR3 has 17 amino acids. CDR3: CASSYSRSYPSANEQFF. The DNA of the CDR3 is TGTGCCAGCAGTTACTCGAGGTCCTATCCCAGTGCGAATGAGCAGTTCTTC.

This chain links TRBV6-2 or TRBV6-3 with TRBJ2-2; D may be TRBD2 (6 bases). The length of the CDR3 is 17 residues. Looked up from germline, CDR1 is MNHEY and CDR2 is SVGEGT. The V gene lost 2 bases and the J gene lost 4 bases, with 17 bases spanning the gap. For the CDR3, the DNA is TGTGCCAGCAGTTACAGCCCCGGGACTTTGCTCACCGGGGAGCTGTTTTTT. It translates to CASSYSPGTLLTGELFF.

This clonotype was picked up a small number of times. This chain joins TRBV7-2 and TRBJ2-1; D ambiguous. In germline, CDR1 is SGHTA, CDR2 FQGNSA. The CDR3 is 13 residues long. The ends were cut back, 5 bases at V and 8 bases at J, with 13 bases in the middle. The CDR3 DNA reads as TGTGCCAGCAGCAGAAGGGTTCGGGATGAGCAGTTCTTC. Translation: CASSRRVRDEQFF.

This chain connects TRBV7-9 to TRBJ1-4; the D is unclear. V was pared by 2 bases and J by 6 bases, with 10 bases between. The CDR3 has 14 amino acids. Germline V gene lookup returns CDR1 SEHNR and CDR2 FQNEAQ (reference sequence). The chain's CDR3 is CASSLYKVDEKLFF. CDR3 bases: TGTGCCAGCAGCTTATATAAGGTGGATGAAAAACTGTTTTTT.

This clonotype was observed a few times. This chain joins TRBV19 and TRBJ2-5; D tentatively fits TRBD1 or TRBD2 (5 bases each). The J call may be in error: the DNA end matches TRBJ2-1 better. CDR3 length: 14 amino acids. Germline CDR1 is LNHDA and CDR2 is SQIVND (reference sequence). The CDR3 region has the DNA TGTGCCAGTAGTAAGGGACGAGACCCCAATGAGCAGTTCTTC. Translated: CASSKGRDPNEQFF.

A word on this clonotype: Compared with germline, one end of the junction differs, possibly owing to a read error. The chain joins TRBV20-1 to TRBJ1-4; the D gene is possibly TRBD1 (5 bases). Germline V lookup: CDR1 DFQATT, CDR2 SNEGSKA (reference sequence). The CDR3 sequence is 14 residues long. The CDR3 bases are TGCAGTGCTCGAGGACGGGGGTATAATGGAAAACTGTTTTTT. Translation gives CSARGRGYNGKLFF.

The V and J genes are TRBV12-3 or TRBV12-4 and TRBJ2-1; tentative D call: TRBD1 (6 bases). The ends were cut back, 6 bases at V and 0 bases at J, with 15 bases in the middle. The CDR3 has 16 residues. The CDR3 DNA is TGTGCCAGCAGAGCCCTAGGGGGAAGCTCCTACAATGAGCAGTTCTTC. Translation: CASRALGGSSYNEQFF.

The chain uses TRBV19 and TRBJ1-4; D remains unclear. Germline assignment: CDR1 LNHDA and CDR2 SQIVND (reference sequence). This CDR3 comprises 12 residues. Trimming removed 6 bases at V and 4 bases at J, with 6 bases between. The CDR3 sequence: CASSSHNEKLFF. CDR3 in DNA: TGTGCCAGTAGCAGCCATAATGAAAAACTGTTTTTT.

This clonotype has more than one count but fewer than ten. This rearrangement joins TRBV27 to TRBJ2-3; D unresolved. Germline loops: CDR1 MNHEY, CDR2 SMNVEV (reference sequence). The V end was cut by 6 bases, the J end by 4 bases, with 8 bases between. The CDR3 spans 12 residues. DNA for the CDR3: TGTGCCAGCAGCAATCCCCCAGATACGCAGTATTTT. It specifies CASSNPPDTQYF.

The rearrangement uses TRBV7-9 and TRBJ1-4; the D is unclear. Germline assignment: CDR1 SEHNR and CDR2 FQNEAQ (reference sequence). The CDR3 length is 15 residues. Trimming shortened V by 5 bases and J by 0 bases, and 10 bases separated the two germline ends. The CDR3 DNA reads TGTGCCAGCAGCCGCGGACGGGCAACTAATGAAAAACTGTTTTTT. Translation: CASSRGRATNEKLFF. The full variable domain, its missing parts supplied by reference TRBV7-9 and TRBJ1-4, is DTGVSQNPRHKITKRGQNVTFRCDPISEHNRLYWYRQTLGQGPEFLTYFQNEAQLEKSRLLSDRFSAERPKGSFSTLEIQRTEQGDSAMYLCASSRGRATNEKLFFGSGTQLSVL.

This clonotype was seen a handful of times. The CDR3 region is CASSLRQESYEQYF. The CDR3 DNA reads as TGTGCCAGCAGTTTGAGACAAGAATCCTACGAGCAGTACTTC. The chain couples TRBV12-3 or TRBV12-4 to TRBJ2-5; D is unresolved. The DNA end is a closer match to TRBJ2-7, so the J assignment may be wrong. CDR3 length: 14 amino acids.

CDR3 region: CASSVEGGAGNIQYF. CDR3 nucleotide sequence: TGTGCCAGCAGCGTAGAGGGGGGAGCGGGAAACATTCAGTACTTC. The rearrangement uses TRBV9 and TRBJ2-4; D is possibly TRBD1 or TRBD2 (6 bases each). The CDR3 sequence is 15 residues long. In germline, CDR1 is SGDLS, CDR2 YYNGEE. V gave up 0 bases and J gave up 6 bases, with 13 bases separating them.

The sample holds a few counts of this clonotype. The chain couples TRBV12-3 or TRBV12-4 to TRBJ1-1; no reliable D call. There are 12 residues in the CDR3. The ends were cut back, 9 bases at V and 3 bases at J, with 11 bases in the middle. The CDR3 DNA sequence: TGTGCCAGTAAAAGGCAGGACACTGAAGCTTTCTTT. Translated: CASKRQDTEAFF.

The table lists this clonotype with a few counts. The chain has TRBV9 and TRBJ2-1; the D gene is possibly TRBD1 (5 bases). The V end was cut by 0 bases, the J end by 1 base, with 8 bases between. The germline CDR1 and CDR2 sequences are SGDLS and YYNGEE. This CDR3 is 15 amino acids long. The CDR3 region is CASSVDGASYNEQFF. The CDR3, as DNA: TGTGCCAGCAGCGTAGATGGGGCTTCCTACAATGAGCAGTTCTTC.

The chain is built from TRBV12-3 or TRBV12-4 and TRBJ2-2; possibly TRBD2 for D (5 bases). CDR3 length: 16 residues. Trimming cost V 1 base and J 4 bases, with 13 bases left between them. The DNA for the CDR3 is TGTGCCAGCAGTTTAGAGGTGACTACGAGCACCGGGGAGCTGTTTTTT. The encoded protein is CASSLEVTTSTGELFF.

The rearrangement joins TRBV4-3 to TRBJ2-3; tentatively, D is TRBD2 (5 bases). The germline CDR1 and CDR2 sequences are LGHNA and YSLEER. Trimming stripped 1 base from V and 1 base from J, with 12 bases between. CDR3 length: 16 residues. CDR3 protein: CASSQGGGPRTDTQYF. The DNA for the CDR3 is TGCGCCAGCAGCCAAGGAGGCGGGCCCCGCACAGATACGCAGTATTTT.

CDR3 loop: CASSQDLEGRHTQYF. The CDR3 nucleotides read TGCGCCAGCAGCCAAGATCTCGAAGGCAGGCATACGCAGTATTTT. The chain links TRBV4-3 to TRBJ2-3; D gene unclear. This CDR3 spans 15 amino acids. Germline CDR1 and CDR2: LGHNA and YSLEER. V lost 0 bases, J lost 7 bases, and 14 bases lay in between.

This clonotype showed up just a few times. The junction and the germline gene differ at one end; a read error may be behind it. This CDR3 reads CASSDSGQGNTGELSF. The CDR3 nucleotides are TGTGCCAGCAGTGACTCTGGACAGGGGAACACCGGGGAGCTGTCTTTT. The chain couples TRBV6-4 to TRBJ2-2, with 9 nucleotides matching TRBD1. The CDR3 contains 16 residues. CDR1 is MRHNA, CDR2 SNTAGT, per germline.

This clonotype was seen a handful of times. This sequence joins TRBV5-1 and TRBJ2-5; no clear D gene. Trimming stripped 3 bases from V and 4 bases from J, with 13 bases between. This CDR3 has 14 residues. Germline V gene sequence: CDR1 SGHRS, CDR2 YFSETQ. CDR3 in amino acids: CASSSPFGAETQYF. CDR3 sequence (DNA): TGCGCCAGCAGCTCACCCTTCGGTGCAGAGACCCAGTACTTC.